The 21 T cell receptor beta chains presented below share a single source sample, sequenced in a study of cytomegalovirus exposure and HLA in healthy donors. In the PCR, 60 Vbeta and 13 Jbeta primers were used. The table came from immunoSEQ multiplex PCR; TCRdb's copy has only in-frame clones and leaves some out. The sample lists approximately 150,000 clones; approximately 80% were seen once. Specimen: PBMCs. Receptors were obtained from a woman aged 18-29 years in good health and CMV-seropositive.

This clone occurred a few times. The rearrangement joins TRBV28 to TRBJ1-5; 8 nucleotides line up with TRBD1. The CDR3 sequence is 19 residues long. Per the germline V gene, CDR1 is MDHEN and CDR2 is SYDVKM. The trim removed 5 bases at V and 0 bases at J, leaving 15 bases unmatched. The chain's CDR3 is CASSLVPFQGAYSNQPQHF. The CDR3 DNA reads as TGTGCCAGCAGTCTGGTCCCTTTCCAGGGGGCCTATAGCAATCAGCCCCAGCATTTT.

V and J are TRBV5-6 and TRBJ2-7; the D is unclear. Germline loops: CDR1 SGHDT, CDR2 YYEEEE. V lost 0 bases to trimming and J lost 4 bases, with 5 bases between them. The CDR3 is made up of 12 amino acids. The CDR3 sequence is CASSLARYEQYF. The CDR3 coding sequence is TGTGCCAGCAGCTTGGCCAGGTACGAGCAGTACTTC.

The rearrangement uses TRBV7-2 and TRBJ2-5, with 7 bases lining up with TRBD1. This CDR3 is 14 amino acids long. Germline V gives CDR1 SGHTA, CDR2 FQGNSA. The junction had 4 bases not matched to a gene; V was cut back by 1 base and J by 5 bases. The CDR3 DNA follows: TGTGCCAGCAGCTTAGGGGGACAGATGGAGACCCAGTACTTC. It encodes CASSLGGQMETQYF.

The genes are TRBV19 and TRBJ2-7; a possible D gene is TRBD1 (6 bases). The germline V gene has CDR1 LNHDA and CDR2 SQIVND (reference sequence). This CDR3 contains 15 residues. The ends were cut back, 1 base at V and 3 bases at J, with 13 bases in the middle. CDR3 region: CASSIVSRGNYEQYF. CDR3 bases: TGTGCCAGTAGTATAGTAAGCAGGGGAAACTACGAGCAGTACTTC.

V usage is TRBV2 and J usage is TRBJ2-3; tentatively, D is TRBD2 (6 bases). The V end lost 0 bases, the J end lost 5 bases, and 12 bases lay between the germline ends. This CDR3 comprises 15 residues. Germline-derived CDR1 and CDR2 are SNHLY and FYNNEI. CDR3 DNA: TGTGCCAGCAGTGAAGCGTTTTGGGGGGTAGATACGCAGTATTTT. As protein: CASSEAFWGVDTQYF.

The chain links TRBV28 to TRBJ1-2, with D hard to call. Germline lookup yields CDR1 MDHEN and CDR2 SYDVKM. With 4 bases removed from V and 0 bases from J, the gap between germline ends came to 12 bases. CDR3 length: 15 residues. The CDR3 region is CASSSLPKSNYGYTF. CDR3 sequence (DNA): TGTGCCAGCAGTTCGCTACCGAAATCTAACTATGGCTACACCTTC.

The chain links TRBV10-3 to TRBJ1-2; weak D call: TRBD1 (6 bases). Per germline, CDR1 ENHRY and CDR2 SYGVKD. The V and J ends lost 5 bases and 3 bases respectively, with 10 bases between them. The CDR3 spans 13 residues. CDR3 in DNA: TGTGCCATCAGTCGACAGGACTACTATGGCTACACCTTC. Protein product: CAISRQDYYGYTF.

This chain uses TRBV7-9 with TRBJ2-7, with 11 bases that match TRBD2. Germline V gives CDR1 SEHNR, CDR2 FQNEAQ (reference sequence). The CDR3 consists of 16 residues. J lost 9 bases, V lost 2 bases, and 12 bases had no gene match. CDR3 sequence (DNA): TGTGCCAGCAGCTTAATACCGGGACTAGCGGATCAGGGGCAGTACTTC. This encodes CASSLIPGLADQGQYF.

The chain has TRBV25-1 and TRBJ2-3; tentative D call: TRBD1 (6 bases). Looked up from germline, CDR1 is MGHDK and CDR2 is SYGVNS. The CDR3 has 12 amino acids. Trimming took 8 bases from V and 6 from J, leaving 12 bases between them. CDR3 in DNA: TGTGCCAGCGGGCCCGGACAGGATACGCAGTATTTT. This sequence encodes CASGPGQDTQYF.

This chain connects TRBV5-1 to TRBJ1-1; 7 nucleotides line up with TRBD1. V shed 4 bases and J 7 bases; nucleotides not matched to a gene: 13. In germline, CDR1 is SGHRS, CDR2 YFSETQ. This CDR3 has 15 residues. The DNA of the CDR3 is TGCGCCAGCAGCCCTCGACAGGGCAAACAAGGTGAAGCTTTCTTT. Amino acid sequence: CASSPRQGKQGEAFF.

As to this clone: At one end the junction does not follow the germline gene, possibly because of a read error. The rearrangement uses TRBV29-1 and TRBJ1-2; possibly TRBD1 for D (5 bases). The germline gives CDR1 SQVTM, CDR2 ANQGSEA. The CDR3 is 17 amino acids. The CDR3 spells CSAELMANAGLNYGYTF. CDR3 coding DNA: TGCAGCGCTGAACTGATGGCCAATGCAGGGCTTAACTATGGCTACACCTTC.

A few counts support this clone. V gene TRBV30 combines with J gene TRBJ2-1; 9 bases match TRBD2. The germline V gene encodes CDR1 GTSNPN and CDR2 SVGIG (reference sequence). J gave up 10 bases and V 1 base, and 8 bases lay outside the gene matches. The CDR3 extends over 14 amino acids. DNA for the CDR3: TGTGCCTGGAGTGAGTCTAGCGGGGAACGGGAGCAGTTCTTC. It is translated as CAWSESSGEREQFF.

This clone appeared a few times. This sequence joins TRBV6-6 and TRBJ1-6; TRBD1 agrees at 7 bases. This CDR3 is built from 14 residues. The J segment lost 9 bases and the V segment lost 5 bases, leaving 7 bases of the junction unmatched. Germline loops: CDR1 MNHNY, CDR2 SVGAGI (reference sequence). The DNA of the CDR3 is TGTGCCAGCAGTCCCGACAGGGAGGTTTCACCCCTCCACTTT. Protein sequence: CASSPDREVSPLHF.

The J gene is TRBJ2-3, the V gene TRBV29-1; possible D gene TRBD1, 5 bases. Germline V gene sequence: CDR1 SQVTM, CDR2 ANQGSEA. The CDR3 runs 14 residues. V was pared by 3 bases and J by 1 base, with 11 bases between. The CDR3 spells CSVDAGSRTDTQYF. The DNA of the CDR3 is TGCAGCGTTGACGCAGGGTCCCGCACAGATACGCAGTATTTT.

J is TRBJ1-1 and V is TRBV21-1. TRBV21-1 is recorded as a pseudogene. This CDR3 is built from 12 residues. CDR3 in amino acids: CANSRVVTEAFF. CDR3 nucleotide sequence: TGTGCCAACTCGAGGGTGGTTACTGAAGCTTTCTTT.

The rearrangement joins TRBV2 to TRBJ1-2; 10 bases map to TRBD1. Losses at the gene ends were 6 bases for V and 0 bases for J; bases not matched to a gene: 10. Germline loops: CDR1 SNHLY, CDR2 FYNNEI. This CDR3 is built from 17 residues. In DNA, the CDR3 is TGTGCCAGCAGGCTAGGACAGGGGGTGACCCCTAACTATGGCTACACCTTC. It translates to CASRLGQGVTPNYGYTF.

CDR3 sequence: CASSIDPTPGYYGYTF. For the CDR3, the DNA is TGTGCCAGTAGTATAGACCCAACCCCGGGATACTATGGCTACACCTTC. V usage is TRBV19 and J usage is TRBJ1-2; no definite D call. The CDR3 is 16 amino acids. Germline V lookup: CDR1 LNHDA, CDR2 SQIVND (reference sequence). The ends were cut back, 0 bases at V and 3 bases at J, with 14 bases in the middle.

This clone was seen more than once but under ten times. The chain recombines TRBV18 with TRBJ1-5; D gene uncertain. This CDR3 is built from 13 residues. CDR1 is KGHSH, CDR2 LQKENI, per germline. Trimming shortened V by 1 base and J by 4 bases, and 5 bases separated the two germline ends. The DNA of the CDR3 is TGTGCCAGCTCACCACACTCGAATCAGCCCCAGCATTTT. Its translation: CASSPHSNQPQHF.

This clone was observed a single time. The chain couples TRBV5-1 to TRBJ2-7, with TRBD1 matching over 9 bases. The CDR3 consists of 16 residues. Losses at the gene ends were 0 bases for V and 3 bases for J; bases not matched to a gene: 7. Looked up from germline, CDR1 is SGHRS and CDR2 is YFSETQ. CDR3 sequence reads: CASSLGDRDRFYEQYF. The CDR3 coding sequence is TGCGCCAGCAGCTTGGGGGACAGGGATAGGTTCTACGAGCAGTACTTC.

The CDR3 region is CASSTRRGQGEAFF. CDR3 sequence (DNA): TGTGCCAGCAGCACCCGGAGAGGACAGGGAGAAGCTTTCTTT. V and J are TRBV7-2 and TRBJ1-1, with 8 nucleotides matching TRBD1. J gave up 8 bases and V 5 bases, and 10 bases lay outside the gene matches. The CDR3 runs 14 residues. Per germline, CDR1 SGHTA and CDR2 FQGNSA.

This clone came up once. The chain is built from TRBV29-1 and TRBJ2-3, with 8 bases matching TRBD2. The CDR3 spans 15 residues. CDR1 and CDR2 from the germline V gene are SQVTM and ANQGSEA. Trimming removed 3 bases from V and 2 bases from J; junction bases left unmatched: 7. The CDR3 DNA follows: TGCAGCGTTGATCCCCGGGGGGGGAACACAGATACGCAGTATTTT. It specifies CSVDPRGGNTDTQYF.